Shown below are 13 T cell receptor beta chains from a single sample sequenced in a study of shared T cell receptors in the human thymus. Produced via immunoSEQ multiplex PCR; TCRdb's table is partial and in-frame only. The repertoire holds about 400,000 clones, 85% to 95% seen once, with 0.015% to 0.025% in the top ten. Input material: thymocytes. The receptors were sampled from a human donor.

This chain joins TRBV6-4 and TRBJ2-1, with TRBD2 as a possible D gene (5 bases). The CDR3 runs to 16 residues. Germline lookup yields CDR1 MRHNA and CDR2 SNTAGT. The ends were cut back, 5 bases at V and 7 bases at J, with 21 bases in the middle. The CDR3 sequence: CASSRGPHHHLNEQFF. The CDR3 region has the DNA TGTGCCAGCAGTCGGGGTCCCCACCATCACCTTAATGAGCAGTTCTTC.

This clone was detected only once. This same CDR3 is encoded by further DNA sequences in the sample. V usage is TRBV20-1 and J usage is TRBJ2-1; D assignment may be TRBD1 or TRBD2 (5 bases each). V lost 1 base to trimming and J lost 7 bases, with 5 bases between them. CDR3 size: 11 residues. The germline gives CDR1 DFQATT, CDR2 SNEGSKA (reference sequence). The CDR3: CSARGGNEQFF. The CDR3 region has the DNA TGCAGTGCTAGAGGGGGGAATGAGCAGTTCTTC.

The gene calls are TRBV11-2 and TRBJ2-1; D uncertain. This CDR3 is 12 amino acids long. The V end was cut by 1 base, the J end by 10 bases, with 8 bases between. CDR1 is SGHAT, CDR2 FQNNGV, per germline. The CDR3 loop reads CASSLGETEQFF. The DNA of the CDR3 is TGTGCCAGCAGCTTAGGTGAGACGGAGCAGTTCTTC. Variable domain in full (rest from reference TRBV11-2 and TRBJ2-1): EAGVAQSPRYKIIEKRQSVAFWCNPISGHATLYWYQQILGQGPKLLIQFQNNGVVDDSQLPKDRFSAERLKGVDSTLKIQPAKLEDSAVYLCASSLGETEQFFGPGTRLTVL.

The chain couples TRBV4-2 to TRBJ2-5; TRBD1 agrees at 9 bases. The V gene's germline CDR1 is LGHNA and CDR2 YNFKEQ. The junction had 14 bases not matched to a gene; V was cut back by 5 bases and J by 4 bases. CDR3 length equals 17 residues. The CDR3 loop is CASSWAIWTGERETQYF. In DNA, the CDR3 is TGTGCCAGCAGCTGGGCTATTTGGACAGGGGAGAGAGAGACCCAGTACTTC.

The CDR3 loop is CASSLEGDPEAFF. CDR3 DNA: TGTGCCAGCAGCTTGGAAGGGGACCCTGAAGCTTTCTTT. This chain joins TRBV5-5 and TRBJ1-1; weak D call: TRBD1 (5 bases). Between the trimmed V and J ends, which lost 0 bases and 6 bases, there was a span of 9 bases. This CDR3 region has 13 residues. Germline V gene data show CDR1 as SGHKS and CDR2 as YYEKEE (reference sequence). The entire variable domain, with the rest obtained from reference TRBV5-5 and TRBJ1-1, is as follows: DAGVTQSPTHLIKTRGQQVTLRCSPISGHKSVSWYQQVLGQGPQFIFQYYEKEERGRGNFPDRFSARQFPNYSSELNVNALLLGDSALYLCASSLEGDPEAFFGQGTRLTVV.

The CDR3 DNA reads as TGTGCCAGCAGTCATGAGGAGAGCTCCTACAATGAGCAGTTCTTC. Translated, it gives CASSHEESSYNEQFF. This rearrangement joins TRBV25-1 to TRBJ2-1; D call uncertain. There are 15 residues in the CDR3. The V gene's germline CDR1 is MGHDK and CDR2 SYGVNS. Trimming removed 5 bases from V and 0 bases from J, with 11 bases in between.

The chain uses TRBV5-6 and TRBJ2-1, with D unclear. Germline CDR1 reads SGHDT; CDR2 reads YYEEEE. This CDR3 region has 15 residues. Trimming cost V 7 bases and J 6 bases, with 20 bases left between them. In DNA, the CDR3 is TGTGCCAGCGCCCCGGTCACGACATTCAGCAATGAGCAGTTCTTC. Translation gives CASAPVTTFSNEQFF.

This chain joins TRBV2 and TRBJ1-1, with no clear D. V lost 6 bases, J lost 0 bases, and 8 bases lay in between. The CDR3 has 13 amino acids. Germline lookup yields CDR1 SNHLY and CDR2 FYNNEI. The CDR3 DNA sequence: TGTGCCAGCAGGAGGGAAATGAACACTGAAGCTTTCTTT. Translating it yields CASRREMNTEAFF.

This chain joins TRBV18 and TRBJ2-1; 7 nucleotides match TRBD1. The J segment lost 0 bases and the V segment lost 0 bases, leaving 8 bases of the junction unmatched. The CDR3 has 18 amino acids. CDR1 is KGHSH and CDR2 is LQKENI in the germline V gene. CDR3 DNA sequence: TGTGCCAGCTCACCACCGCCGGGACAGTTTCGCTCCTACAATGAGCAGTTCTTC. Translating gives CASSPPPGQFRSYNEQFF.

The J gene is TRBJ1-4, the V gene TRBV11-2; 7 nucleotides match TRBD1. Germline V lookup: CDR1 SGHAT, CDR2 FQNNGV. The CDR3 loop spans 11 amino acids. V shed 8 bases, J shed 12 bases, and the junction held 6 bases outside the gene matches. The DNA for the CDR3 is TGTGCCAGCCGACAGGGAGGACAACTGTTTTTT. Translation: CASRQGGQLFF.

The chain couples TRBV30 to TRBJ1-1, with 9 bases lining up with TRBD1. The CDR3 length is 17 residues. Per germline, CDR1 GTSNPN and CDR2 SVGIG (reference sequence). J was trimmed by 3 bases and V by 7 bases; bases with no gene match: 18. The CDR3 DNA sequence: TGTGCCTACATACAACTTGGGACAGGGTGGGGTTACACTGAAGCTTTCTTT. This sequence encodes CAYIQLGTGWGYTEAFF.

This clone appeared a single time. The chain combines TRBV7-9 with TRBJ2-7, with D perhaps matching TRBD1 (5 bases). Germline CDR1 is SEHNR and CDR2 is FQNEAQ (reference sequence). V lost 2 bases to trimming and J lost 0 bases, with 11 bases between them. This CDR3 has 15 residues. In nucleotides, the CDR3 is TGTGCCAGCAGCTTAAGTACAGGTTCCTCCTACGAGCAGTACTTC. This sequence encodes CASSLSTGSSYEQYF. Drawing the rest from reference TRBV7-9 and TRBJ2-7, the complete variable domain is DTGVSQNPRHKITKRGQNVTFRCDPISEHNRLYWYRQTLGQGPEFLTYFQNEAQLEKSRLLSDRFSAERPKGSFSTLEIQRTEQGDSAMYLCASSLSTGSSYEQYFGPGTRLTVT.

The chain carries TRBV6-1 and TRBJ1-2; TRBD1 is a possible D gene (6 bases). Germline V gene data show CDR1 as MNHNS and CDR2 as SASEGT. The CDR3 sequence is 14 residues long. The V gene lost 6 bases and the J gene lost 0 bases, with 11 bases spanning the gap. The CDR3 spells CASSGTLANYGYTF. The CDR3 coding sequence is TGTGCCAGCAGCGGGACACTAGCTAACTATGGCTACACCTTC.